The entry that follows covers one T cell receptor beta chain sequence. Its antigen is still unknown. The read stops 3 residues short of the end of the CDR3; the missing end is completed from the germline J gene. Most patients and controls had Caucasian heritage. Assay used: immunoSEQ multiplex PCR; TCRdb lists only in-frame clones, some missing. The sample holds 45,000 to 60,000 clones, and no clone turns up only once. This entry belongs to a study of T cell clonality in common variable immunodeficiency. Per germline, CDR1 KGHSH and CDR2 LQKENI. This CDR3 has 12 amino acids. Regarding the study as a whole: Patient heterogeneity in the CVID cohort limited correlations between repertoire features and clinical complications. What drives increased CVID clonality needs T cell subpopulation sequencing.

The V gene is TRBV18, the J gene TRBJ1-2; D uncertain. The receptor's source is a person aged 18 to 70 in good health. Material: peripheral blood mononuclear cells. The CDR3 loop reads CASSPGTDTYTF. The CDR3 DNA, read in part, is TGTGCCAGCTCACCGGGCACAGATACC.